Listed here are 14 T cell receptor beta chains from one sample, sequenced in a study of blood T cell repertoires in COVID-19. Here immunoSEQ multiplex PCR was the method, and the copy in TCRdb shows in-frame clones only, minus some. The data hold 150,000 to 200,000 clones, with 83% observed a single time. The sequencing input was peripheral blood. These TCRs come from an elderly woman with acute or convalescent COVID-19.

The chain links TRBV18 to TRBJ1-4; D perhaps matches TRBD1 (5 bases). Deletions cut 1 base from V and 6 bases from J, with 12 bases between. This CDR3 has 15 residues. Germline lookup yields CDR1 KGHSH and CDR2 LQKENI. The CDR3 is CASSPQQGGHEKLFF. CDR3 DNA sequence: TGTGCCAGCTCACCACAGCAGGGTGGCCATGAAAAACTGTTTTTT.

The CDR3 DNA sequence: TGTGCCAGCAGGGGCGGGGGGGACTCCTACGAGCAGTACTTC. Protein product: CASRGGGDSYEQYF. This rearrangement joins TRBV27 to TRBJ2-7; 9 bases line up with TRBD2. CDR3 length: 14 residues. Germline V CDR1 and CDR2: MNHEY, SMNVEV (reference sequence). The V segment lost 6 bases and the J segment 0 bases; nucleotides outside the gene matches: 3.

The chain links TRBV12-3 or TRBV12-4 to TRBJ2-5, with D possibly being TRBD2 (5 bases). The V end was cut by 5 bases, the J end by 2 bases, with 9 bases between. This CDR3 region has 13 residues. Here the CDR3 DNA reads TGTGCCAGCAGTCCAGCGGAGCAAGAGACCCAGTACTTC. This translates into CASSPAEQETQYF.

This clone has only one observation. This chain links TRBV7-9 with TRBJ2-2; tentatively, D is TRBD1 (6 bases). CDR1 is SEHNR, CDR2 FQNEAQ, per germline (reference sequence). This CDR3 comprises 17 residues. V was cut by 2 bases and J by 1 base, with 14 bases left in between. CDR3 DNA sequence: TGTGCCAGCAGCTTATCGGGAACAGGGCGGAACACCGGGGAGCTGTTTTTT. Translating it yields CASSLSGTGRNTGELFF.

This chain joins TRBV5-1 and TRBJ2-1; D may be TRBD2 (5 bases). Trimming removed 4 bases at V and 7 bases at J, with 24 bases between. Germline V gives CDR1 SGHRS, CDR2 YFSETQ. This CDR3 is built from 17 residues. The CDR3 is CASSPIGLRRTVNEQFF. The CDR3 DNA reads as TGCGCCAGCAGCCCCATCGGCCTACGACGGACTGTTAATGAGCAGTTCTTC.

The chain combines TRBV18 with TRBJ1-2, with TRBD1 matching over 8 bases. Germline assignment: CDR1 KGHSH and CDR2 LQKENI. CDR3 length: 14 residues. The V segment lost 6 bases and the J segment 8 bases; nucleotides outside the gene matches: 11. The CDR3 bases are TGTGCCAGCTCCCAAGGGACAGGACAGAGAGGCTACACCTTC. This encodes CASSQGTGQRGYTF.

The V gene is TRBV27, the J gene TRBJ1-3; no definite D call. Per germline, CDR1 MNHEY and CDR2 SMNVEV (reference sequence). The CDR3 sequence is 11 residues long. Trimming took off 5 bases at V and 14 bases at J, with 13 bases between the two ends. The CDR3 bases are TGTGCCAGCAGTCCGGGATTCATTCTATATTTT. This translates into CASSPGFILYF.

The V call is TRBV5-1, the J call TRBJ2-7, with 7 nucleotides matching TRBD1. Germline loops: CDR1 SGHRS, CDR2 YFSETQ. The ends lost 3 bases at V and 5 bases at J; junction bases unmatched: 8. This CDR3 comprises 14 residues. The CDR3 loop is CASSSRQGADEQYF. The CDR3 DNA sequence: TGCGCCAGCAGCTCAAGACAGGGCGCGGACGAGCAGTACTTC.

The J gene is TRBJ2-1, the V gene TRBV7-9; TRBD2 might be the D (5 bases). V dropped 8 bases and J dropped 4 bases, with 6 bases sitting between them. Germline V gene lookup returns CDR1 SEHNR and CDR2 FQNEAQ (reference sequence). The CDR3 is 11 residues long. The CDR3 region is CASGRYNEQFF. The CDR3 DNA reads TGTGCCAGCGGGAGATACAATGAGCAGTTCTTC.

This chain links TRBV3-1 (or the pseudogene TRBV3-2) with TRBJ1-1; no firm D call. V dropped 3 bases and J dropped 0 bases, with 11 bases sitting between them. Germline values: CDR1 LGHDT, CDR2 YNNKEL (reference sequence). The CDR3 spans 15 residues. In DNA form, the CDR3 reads TGTGCCAGCAGCCATAACAGAGTTTTGAACACTGAAGCTTTCTTT. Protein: CASSHNRVLNTEAFF.

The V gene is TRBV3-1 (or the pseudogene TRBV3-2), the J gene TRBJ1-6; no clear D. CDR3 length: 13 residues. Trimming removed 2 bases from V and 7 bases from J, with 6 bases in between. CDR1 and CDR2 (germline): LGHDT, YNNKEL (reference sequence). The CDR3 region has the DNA TGTGCCAGCAGCCAAAACAGAAATTCACCCCTCCACTTT. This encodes CASSQNRNSPLHF.

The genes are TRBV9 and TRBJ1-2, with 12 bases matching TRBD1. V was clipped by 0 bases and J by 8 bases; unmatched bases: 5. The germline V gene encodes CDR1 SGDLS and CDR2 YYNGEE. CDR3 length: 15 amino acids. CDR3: CASSVGGQGAKGYTF. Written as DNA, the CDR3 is TGTGCCAGCAGCGTAGGGGGACAGGGGGCGAAGGGCTACACCTTC.

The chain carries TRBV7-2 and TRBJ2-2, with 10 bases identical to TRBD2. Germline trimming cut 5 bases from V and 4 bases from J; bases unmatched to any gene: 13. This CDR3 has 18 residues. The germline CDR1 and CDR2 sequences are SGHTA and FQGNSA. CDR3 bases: TGTGCCAGCAGCCCTTCCGGAGCGGGAGGGCCGGTCACCGGGGAGCTGTTTTTT. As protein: CASSPSGAGGPVTGELFF.

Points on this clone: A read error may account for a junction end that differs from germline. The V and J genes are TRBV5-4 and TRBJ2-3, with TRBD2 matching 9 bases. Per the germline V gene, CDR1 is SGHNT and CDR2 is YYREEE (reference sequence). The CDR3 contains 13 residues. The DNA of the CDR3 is TGTGCCAGCAGCCCCGATATAGGACTAGCGCACCATTTT. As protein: CASSPDIGLAHHF.